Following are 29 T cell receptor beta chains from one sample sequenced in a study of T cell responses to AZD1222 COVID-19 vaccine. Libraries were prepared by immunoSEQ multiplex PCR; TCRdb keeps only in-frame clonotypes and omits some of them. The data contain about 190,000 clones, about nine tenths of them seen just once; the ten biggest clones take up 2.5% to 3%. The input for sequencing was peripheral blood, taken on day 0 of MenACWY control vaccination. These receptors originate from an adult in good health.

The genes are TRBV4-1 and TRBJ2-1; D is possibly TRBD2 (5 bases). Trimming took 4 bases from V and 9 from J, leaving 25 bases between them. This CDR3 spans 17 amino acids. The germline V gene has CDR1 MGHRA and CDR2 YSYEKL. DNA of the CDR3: TGCGCCAGCAGCCGGGCCTTCGCAGGCGGTCGTGCGGGTGAGCAGTTCTTC. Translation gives CASSRAFAGGRAGEQFF.

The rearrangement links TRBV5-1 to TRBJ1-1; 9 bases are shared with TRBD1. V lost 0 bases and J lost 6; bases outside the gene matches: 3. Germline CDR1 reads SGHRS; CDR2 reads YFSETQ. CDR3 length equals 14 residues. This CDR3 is CASSLGGQGPEAFF. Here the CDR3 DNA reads TGCGCCAGCAGCTTGGGGGGACAGGGCCCTGAAGCTTTCTTT.

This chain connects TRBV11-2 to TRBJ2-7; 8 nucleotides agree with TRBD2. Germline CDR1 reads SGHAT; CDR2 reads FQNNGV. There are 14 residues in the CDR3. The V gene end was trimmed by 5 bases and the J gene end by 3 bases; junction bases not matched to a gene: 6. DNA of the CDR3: TGTGCCAGCAGCCCATCCACTAGCGGCTACGAGCAGTACTTC. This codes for CASSPSTSGYEQYF.

CDR3 residues: CASSPWEGNEQFF. The CDR3 nucleotides are TGTGCCAGCTCACCATGGGAGGGAAATGAGCAGTTCTTC. The chain employs TRBV18 and TRBJ2-1; 7 bases map to TRBD2. This CDR3 comprises 13 residues. V was pared by 2 bases and J by 7 bases, with 2 bases of the junction left unmatched. The germline V gene encodes CDR1 KGHSH and CDR2 LQKENI.

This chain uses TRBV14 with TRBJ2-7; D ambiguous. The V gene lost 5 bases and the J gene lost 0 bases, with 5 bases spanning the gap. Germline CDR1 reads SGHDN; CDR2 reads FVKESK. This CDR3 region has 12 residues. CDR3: CASSASSYEQYF. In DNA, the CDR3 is TGTGCCAGCAGCGCTAGCTCCTACGAGCAGTACTTC.

The chain's CDR3 is CASRSPGQGNSPLHF. For the CDR3, the DNA is TGTGCCAGCAGGAGCCCTGGACAGGGAAATTCACCCCTCCACTTT. This chain uses TRBV6-5 with TRBJ1-6, with TRBD1 identical over 8 bases. V trimming: 6 bases; J trimming: 7 bases; junction bases outside the gene matches: 8. The germline V gene has CDR1 MNHEY and CDR2 SVGAGI. The CDR3 spans 15 residues.

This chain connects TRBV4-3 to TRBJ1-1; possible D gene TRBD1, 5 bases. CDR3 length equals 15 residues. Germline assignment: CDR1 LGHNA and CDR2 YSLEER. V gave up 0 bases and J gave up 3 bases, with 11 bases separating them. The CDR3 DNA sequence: TGCGCCAGCAGCCAAGATCTGGGGGGTTACACTGAAGCTTTCTTT. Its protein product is CASSQDLGGYTEAFF.

The CDR3 sequence: CASSQDPRLPYNEQFF. CDR3 bases: TGCGCCAGCAGCCAAGACCCCCGTCTACCCTACAATGAGCAGTTCTTC. The chain combines TRBV4-3 with TRBJ2-1; no reliable D call. CDR1 is LGHNA, CDR2 YSLEER, per germline. Trimming took off 0 bases at V and 2 bases at J, with 11 bases between the two ends. This CDR3 contains 16 residues.

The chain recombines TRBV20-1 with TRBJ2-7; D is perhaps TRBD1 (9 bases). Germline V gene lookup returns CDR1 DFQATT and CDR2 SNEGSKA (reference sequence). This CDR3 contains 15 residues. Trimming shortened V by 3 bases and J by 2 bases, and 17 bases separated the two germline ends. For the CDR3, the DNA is TGCAGTGCTAGTCCGGGGGGGACAGGGCCCTACGAGCAGTACTTC. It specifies CSASPGGTGPYEQYF.

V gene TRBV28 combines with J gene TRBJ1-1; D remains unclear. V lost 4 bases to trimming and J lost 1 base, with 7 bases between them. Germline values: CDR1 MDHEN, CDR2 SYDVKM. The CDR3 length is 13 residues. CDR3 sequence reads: CASSSSANTEAFF. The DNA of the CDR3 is TGTGCCAGCAGTTCGTCGGCGAACACTGAAGCTTTCTTT.

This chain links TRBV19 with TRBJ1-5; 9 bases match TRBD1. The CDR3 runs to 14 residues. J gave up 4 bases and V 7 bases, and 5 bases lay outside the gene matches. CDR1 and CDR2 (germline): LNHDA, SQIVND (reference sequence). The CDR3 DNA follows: TGTGCCAGTATGAGGACAGGGGTAAATCAGCCCCAGCATTTT. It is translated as CASMRTGVNQPQHF.

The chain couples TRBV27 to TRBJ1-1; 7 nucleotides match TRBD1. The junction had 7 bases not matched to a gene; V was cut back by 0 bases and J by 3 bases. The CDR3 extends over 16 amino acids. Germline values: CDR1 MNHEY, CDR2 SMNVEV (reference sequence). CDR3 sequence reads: CASSLSPPGGDTEAFF. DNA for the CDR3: TGTGCCAGCAGTTTATCCCCCCCAGGGGGTGACACTGAAGCTTTCTTT.

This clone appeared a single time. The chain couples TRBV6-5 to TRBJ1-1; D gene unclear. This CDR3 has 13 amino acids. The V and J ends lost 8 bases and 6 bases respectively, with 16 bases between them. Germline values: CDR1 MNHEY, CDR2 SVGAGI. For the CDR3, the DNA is TGTGCCAGCGTGCCCAGCCAGTGGGCTGAAGCTTTCTTT. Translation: CASVPSQWAEAFF.

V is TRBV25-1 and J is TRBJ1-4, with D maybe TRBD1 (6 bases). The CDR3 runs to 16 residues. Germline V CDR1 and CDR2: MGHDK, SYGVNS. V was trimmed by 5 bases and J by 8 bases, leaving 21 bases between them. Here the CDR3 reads CASSRISPGHKEKLFF. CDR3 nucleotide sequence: TGTGCCAGCAGTCGAATTTCCCCGGGACACAAGGAAAAACTGTTTTTT.

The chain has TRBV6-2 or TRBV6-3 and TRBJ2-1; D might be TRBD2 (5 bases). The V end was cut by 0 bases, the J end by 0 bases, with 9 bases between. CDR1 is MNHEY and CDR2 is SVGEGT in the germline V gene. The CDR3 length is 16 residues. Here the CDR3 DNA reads TGTGCCAGCAGTTACTCGTCCGGGGTCTCCTACAATGAGCAGTTCTTC. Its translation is CASSYSSGVSYNEQFF.

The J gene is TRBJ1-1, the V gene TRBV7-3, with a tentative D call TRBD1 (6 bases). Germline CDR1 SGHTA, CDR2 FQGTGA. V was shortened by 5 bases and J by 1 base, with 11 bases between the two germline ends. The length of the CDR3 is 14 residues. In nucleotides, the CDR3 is TGTGCCAGCAGCCGCGGGACAAAGAACACTGAAGCTTTCTTT. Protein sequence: CASSRGTKNTEAFF.

The CDR3 DNA sequence: TGTGCCAGCAGCTCCAATTCGGGAAACACCATATATTTT. It is translated as CASSSNSGNTIYF. The gene calls are TRBV11-2 and TRBJ1-3; D is undetermined. CDR3 length equals 13 residues. The germline V and J ends were trimmed by 4 bases and 4 bases, with 8 bases remaining between them. Germline CDR1 and CDR2: SGHAT and FQNNGV.

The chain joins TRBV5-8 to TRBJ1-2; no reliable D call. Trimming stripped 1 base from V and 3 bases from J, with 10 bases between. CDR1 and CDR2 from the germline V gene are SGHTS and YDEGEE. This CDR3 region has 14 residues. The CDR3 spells CASSLPGMDYGYTF. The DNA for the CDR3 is TGTGCCAGCAGCTTGCCGGGAATGGACTATGGCTACACCTTC.

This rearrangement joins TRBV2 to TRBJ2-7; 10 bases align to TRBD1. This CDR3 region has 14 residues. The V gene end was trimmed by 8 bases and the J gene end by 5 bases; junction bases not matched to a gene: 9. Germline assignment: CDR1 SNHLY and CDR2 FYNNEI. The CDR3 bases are TGTGCCAGCCGGGAGACAGGGGGCCTGAACGAGCAGTACTTC. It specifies CASRETGGLNEQYF.

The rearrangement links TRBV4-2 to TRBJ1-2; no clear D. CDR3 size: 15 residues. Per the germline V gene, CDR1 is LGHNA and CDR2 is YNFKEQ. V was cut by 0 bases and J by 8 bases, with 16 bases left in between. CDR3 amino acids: CASSQDRALLDGYTF. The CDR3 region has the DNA TGTGCCAGCAGCCAAGATCGAGCATTATTAGACGGCTACACCTTC.

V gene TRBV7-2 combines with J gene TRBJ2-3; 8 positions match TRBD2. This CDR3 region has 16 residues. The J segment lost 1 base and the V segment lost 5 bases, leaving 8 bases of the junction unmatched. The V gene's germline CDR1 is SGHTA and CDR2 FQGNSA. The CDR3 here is CASSPAGGRGTDTQYF. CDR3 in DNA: TGTGCCAGCAGCCCCGCGGGGGGTCGGGGCACAGATACGCAGTATTTT.

CDR3 loop: CASSPRGGGSDTQYF. CDR3 DNA sequence: TGTGCCAGCAGCCCCCGTGGTGGGGGCTCAGATACGCAGTATTTT. This chain uses TRBV9 with TRBJ2-3, with D perhaps TRBD1 (6 bases). Germline V CDR1 and CDR2: SGDLS, YYNGEE. V lost 4 bases and J lost 4, with 16 bases in between. This CDR3 region has 15 residues.

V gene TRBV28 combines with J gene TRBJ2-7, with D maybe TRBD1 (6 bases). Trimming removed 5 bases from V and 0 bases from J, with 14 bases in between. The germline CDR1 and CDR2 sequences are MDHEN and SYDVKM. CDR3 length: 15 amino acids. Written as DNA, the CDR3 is TGTGCCAGCAGTCCCCCCGGGACACTCTCCTACGAGCAGTACTTC. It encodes CASSPPGTLSYEQYF.

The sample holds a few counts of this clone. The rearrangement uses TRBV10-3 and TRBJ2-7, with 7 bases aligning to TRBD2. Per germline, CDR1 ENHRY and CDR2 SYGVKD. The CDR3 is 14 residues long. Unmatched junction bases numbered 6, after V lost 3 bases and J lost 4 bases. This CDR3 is CAISDGLGGYEQYF. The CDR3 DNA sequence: TGTGCCATCAGTGATGGACTAGGCGGGTACGAGCAGTACTTC.

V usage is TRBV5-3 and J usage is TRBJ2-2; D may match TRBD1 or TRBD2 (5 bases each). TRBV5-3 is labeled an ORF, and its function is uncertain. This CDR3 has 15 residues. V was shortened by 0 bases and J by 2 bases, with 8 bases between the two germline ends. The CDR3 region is CARSLARDNTGELFF. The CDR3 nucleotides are TGTGCCAGAAGCTTGGCCCGGGACAACACCGGGGAGCTGTTTTTT.

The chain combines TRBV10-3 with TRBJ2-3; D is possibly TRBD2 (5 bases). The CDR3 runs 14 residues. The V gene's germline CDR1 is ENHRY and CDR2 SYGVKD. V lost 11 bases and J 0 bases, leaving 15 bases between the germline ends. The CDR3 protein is CASEDSSSTDTQYF. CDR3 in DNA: TGTGCCTCAGAGGACTCGTCTAGCACAGATACGCAGTATTTT.

The CDR3 nucleotides read TGCAGCGTGCTAGCGGTGTACCAAGAGACCCAGTACTTC. Encoded protein: CSVLAVYQETQYF. The chain combines TRBV29-1 with TRBJ2-5; 7 bases are a match to TRBD2. CDR1 SQVTM and CDR2 ANQGSEA come from the germline V gene. This CDR3 spans 13 amino acids. V lost 6 bases to trimming and J lost 0 bases; unmatched junction nucleotides: 4.

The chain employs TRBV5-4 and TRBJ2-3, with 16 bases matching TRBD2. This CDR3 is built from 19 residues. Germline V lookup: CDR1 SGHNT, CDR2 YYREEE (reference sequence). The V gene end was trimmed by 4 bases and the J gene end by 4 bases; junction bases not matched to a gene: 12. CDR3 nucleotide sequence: TGTGCCAGCAGCCAGGGACTAGCGGGGGGGCAAGGGAGAGCAGATACGCAGTATTTT. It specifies CASSQGLAGGQGRADTQYF.

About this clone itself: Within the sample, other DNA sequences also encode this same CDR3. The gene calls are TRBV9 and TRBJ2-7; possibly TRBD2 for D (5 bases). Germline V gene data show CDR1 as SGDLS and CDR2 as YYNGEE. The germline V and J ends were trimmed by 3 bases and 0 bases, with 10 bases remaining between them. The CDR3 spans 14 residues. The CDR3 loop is CASSGRDSSYEQYF. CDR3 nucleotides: TGTGCCAGCAGCGGACGGGATAGCTCCTACGAGCAGTACTTC.